This TCR beta chain was captured by sequencing in a study of T cells after yellow fever vaccination. Looking at the study overall: SMART-Seq v4 Ultra Low Input served to prepare low-cell-number fractions. Findings of the study overall: Researchers report a weaker secondary response that nonetheless peaked faster, day 5 versus 15. The CD4 compartment and the CD8 compartment contained a small share of clonotypes in common.

Germline assignment: CDR1 DFQATT and CDR2 SNEGSKA (reference sequence). The CDR3 has 15 residues. V lost 6 bases, J lost 1 base, and 18 bases lay in between. Synthesis of TCR cDNA relied on 5'RACE template switching, which attached a universal primer site and UMIs. TCRdb re-called the 5' RACE reads through MiXCR, storing one row per CDR3 protein. The sample yields fewer than 450,000 distinct CDR3 sequences, approximately 4.2% seen once. This clonotype was seen more than once but under ten times. Its antigen remains unidentified. The material was PBMCs, obtained 5 days after the yellow fever booster vaccination. The chain uses TRBV20-1 and TRBJ1-1, with D perhaps matching TRBD1 (6 bases). The TCR sequence derives from a man aged 18 to 29 who received the YFV17D yellow fever vaccine. The DNA of the CDR3 is TGCAGTGCGGAAACTTCGGGACACCCGAACACTGAAGCTTTCTTT. Translated: CSAETSGHPNTEAFF.